This is a list of T cell receptor beta chains from one sample in a study of blood T cells in healthy people across ages. TCRdb redid the calling of the 5' RACE reads with MiXCR, one entry per CDR3 protein. Among some 1,800,000 distinct CDR3 sequences, roughly 43% were seen once, and the ten largest hold 23%. Sequencing was performed on blood. The receptors derive from a human donor in good health. Both conserved end residues are part of each CDR3. The order of the fields is clone size, V gene, D gene, J gene, CDR3 DNA, CDR3 protein. The D gene is left open where the match is weak. A clone size is listed for some rows: how often the clone was seen (once, few, many), or a class if it is expanded.

>few|TRBV20-1|-|TRBJ2-7
TGCAGTGCTAGAGGTCCTATCGGCGAGCAGTACTTC
CSARGPIGEQYF
>few|TRBV29-1|-|TRBJ2-5
TGCAGCGTTGAAGATTCAGTTGAGCAGTACTTC
CSVEDSVEQYF
>few|TRBV2|TRBD1|TRBJ1-6
TGTGCCAGCAGTCCCAGGACAGGTCTTACTTCACCCCTCCACTTT
CASSPRTGLTSPLHF
>-|TRBV20-1|-|TRBJ2-7
TGCAGTGCTGGGGGGAAGGGGGGCGGCGAGCAGTACTTC
CSAGGKGGGEQYF
>many|TRBV7-8|-|TRBJ2-6
TGTGCCAGCAGCTTAGTGGTGTCCTCTGGGGCCAACGTCCTGACTTTC
CASSLVVSSGANVLTF
>few|TRBV7-9|-|TRBJ2-5
TGTGCCAGCAGCTCAGGGATCGCGGCGGAGACCCAGTACTTC
CASSSGIAAETQYF
>few|TRBV4-2|-|TRBJ1-4
TGTGCCAGCAGCCAAGATCACGCTGGGGAAAATGAAAAACTGTTTTTT
CASSQDHAGENEKLFF
>-|TRBV18|TRBD2|TRBJ2-1
TGTGCCAGCTCATCGTCGGGACTAGCGGGGCTTCGAACCTACAATGAGCAGTTCTTC
CASSSSGLAGLRTYNEQFF
>-|TRBV5-6|-|TRBJ1-1
TGTGCCAGCAGCCCAGCACCACGAAACACTGAAGCTTTCTTT
CASSPAPRNTEAFF
>-|TRBV5-1|TRBD1|TRBJ2-3
TGCGCCAGCAGCTTGGTCCCGGGACAGTCCGGGGATACGCAGTATTTT
CASSLVPGQSGDTQYF
>few|TRBV5-1|TRBD2|TRBJ2-4
TGCGCCAGCAGCTTGAGCACGGGGGGTCAAAGCATTCAGTACTTC
CASSLSTGGQSIQYF
>-|TRBV12-3/TRBV12-4|TRBD1|TRBJ1-1
TGTGCCAGCAGTTTTACGACAGGGAGTGAAGCTTTCTTT
CASSFTTGSEAFF
>-|TRBV7-9|-|TRBJ1-5
TGTGCCAGCAGCGCGGCCGGGAGCAATCAGCCCCAGCATTTT
CASSAAGSNQPQHF
>-|TRBV27|TRBD2|TRBJ2-3
TGTGCCAGCAGTAGTTCCAGCGGGAACACAGATACGCAGTATTTT
CASSSSSGNTDTQYF
>-|TRBV29-1|-|TRBJ1-2
TGCAGCGTTGAACCCGTACAGTTTAACTATGGCTACACCTTC
CSVEPVQFNYGYTF
>-|TRBV3-1|-|TRBJ1-1
TGTGCCAGCAGCCAATTCGGACCTGACACTGAAGCTTTCTTT
CASSQFGPDTEAFF
>-|TRBV7-9|-|TRBJ2-3
TGTGCCAGCAGGCCAAGAGGGGGTAGTTCGCAGTATTTT
CASRPRGGSSQYF
>-|TRBV3-1|-|TRBJ2-5
TGTGCCAGCAGCCGCAGGGACCCCGGAGAGCAGTACTTC
CASSRRDPGEQYF
>-|TRBV3-1|-|TRBJ2-1
TGTGCCAGCAGCCAGATGTTGGCAACCTGGTCCGATGAGCAGTTCTTC
CASSQMLATWSDEQFF
>-|TRBV29-1|-|TRBJ1-1
TGCAGCGCCAGTGGGGGGGAAGCTTTCTTT
CSASGGEAFF
>few|TRBV9|-|TRBJ1-1
TGTGCCAGCAGCGTACGTTTGGACAGCTTTGAAGCTTTCTTT
CASSVRLDSFEAFF
>-|TRBV20-1|-|TRBJ2-5
TGCAGTGCTAGAGATGGGAGAGAACTACAGGAGACCCAGTACTTC
CSARDGRELQETQYF
>few|TRBV30|-|TRBJ1-5
TGTGCCTGGAGTGTACGAGGGGGTGAGATCCAGCCCCAGCATTTT
CAWSVRGGEIQPQHF
>-|TRBV20-1|TRBD1|TRBJ1-3
TGCAGTGTAACGGACAGGGGATTGGGAAACACCATATATTTT
CSVTDRGLGNTIYF
>few|TRBV2|-|TRBJ2-7
TGTGCCAGCAGACAGAAAATCACCTCCTACGAGCAGTACTTC
CASRQKITSYEQYF
>-|TRBV27|TRBD1|TRBJ1-4
TGTGCCAGCAGTTCCTCACAGGGGGCGCACGAAAAACTGTTTTTT
CASSSSQGAHEKLFF
>few|TRBV7-2|-|TRBJ1-1
TGTGCCAGCAGCTTATACGGGGGTGACACTGAAGCTTTCTTT
CASSLYGGDTEAFF
>-|TRBV28|-|TRBJ2-3
TGTGCCAGCTTCGGTCCCACAGATACGCAGTATTTT
CASFGPTDTQYF
>few|TRBV28|-|TRBJ2-5
TGTGCCAGCAGTTTATGGCAGCCAGGGGAGACCCAGTACTTC
CASSLWQPGETQYF
>-|TRBV4-3|-|TRBJ2-7
TGCGCCAGCAGCCAAGATATCACAGACTCCTACGAGCAGTACTTC
CASSQDITDSYEQYF
>-|TRBV6-5|-|TRBJ2-1
TGTGCCAGCAGAGGGGTTTTAGTCAATGAGCAGTTCTTC
CASRGVLVNEQFF
>few|TRBV10-3|-|TRBJ1-6
TGTGCCATCAGTGAGCGAGAGGTTGATTCACCCCTCCACTTT
CAISEREVDSPLHF
>-|TRBV19|TRBD1|TRBJ2-7
TGTGCCAGTAGTACCGGACAGGGACGCGAGCAGTACTTC
CASSTGQGREQYF
>-|TRBV28|-|TRBJ2-3
TGTGCCAGCAGAAAACAGGGTGGGGGAGATACGCAGTATTTT
CASRKQGGGDTQYF
>-|TRBV6-5|-|TRBJ2-1
TGTGCCAGCAGTTACTCATCGGGTTACAATGAGCAGTTCTTC
CASSYSSGYNEQFF
>-|TRBV18|TRBD1|TRBJ2-6
TGTGCCAGCTCCTTTGGGACAGACAACTCTGGGGCCAACGTCCTGACTTTC
CASSFGTDNSGANVLTF
>few|TRBV4-2|-|TRBJ2-7
TGTGCCAGCAGCCAAGATACGGGCGGGGGCGCCGAGCAGTACTTC
CASSQDTGGGAEQYF
>few|TRBV7-9|-|TRBJ2-5
TGTGCCAGCAGCTTAGGAGGCCTTTATGAGACCCAGTACTTC
CASSLGGLYETQYF
>-|TRBV7-6|-|TRBJ2-3
TGTGCCAGCAGCTACGGAAGGGACTCTACCGTGCCTTCAGATACGCAGTATTTT
CASSYGRDSTVPSDTQYF
>-|TRBV19|-|TRBJ2-6
TGTGCCAGTCCGGGGGGCAAACCCTCTGGGGCCAACGTCCTGACTTTC
CASPGGKPSGANVLTF
>-|TRBV20-1|-|TRBJ2-3
TGCAGTGCCCAAATCTCTGCAGATACGCAGTATTTT
CSAQISADTQYF
>-|TRBV5-1|-|TRBJ2-1
TGTGCCAGCAGTTTGAGGCAGGGAACCAATGAGCAGTTCTTC
CASSLRQGTNEQFF
>-|TRBV28|TRBD1|TRBJ1-4
TGTGCCACCACGGTTGGGACAGCTAATGAAAAACTGTTTTTT
CATTVGTANEKLFF
>-|TRBV27|-|TRBJ1-1
TGTGCCAGCAGTTTGACGAGGCAAACTGAAGCTTTCTTT
CASSLTRQTEAFF
>-|TRBV7-2|TRBD2|TRBJ2-1
TGTGCCAGCAGCTTTCTTGGTGGACTAGCCTACAATGAGCAGTTCTTC
CASSFLGGLAYNEQFF
>few|TRBV6-6|-|TRBJ1-1
TGTGCCGCTTATGGCTGGGGGGCCAAGGGCACTGAAGCTTTCTTT
CAAYGWGAKGTEAFF
>many|TRBV4-1|-|TRBJ2-3
TGCGCCAGCAGCCAATACACAGATACGCAGTATTTT
CASSQYTDTQYF
>few|TRBV7-9|-|TRBJ2-5
TGTGCCAGCAGCTACGCACTCGGGACCCAAGAGACCCAGTACTTC
CASSYALGTQETQYF
>-|TRBV7-2|-|TRBJ1-2
TGTGCCAGCAGCTTATTGCTAGGGGGAGGACATGGCTACACCTTC
CASSLLLGGGHGYTF